These 8 T cell receptor beta chains originate from one sample sequenced in a study of T cells after yellow fever vaccination. TCRdb called the 5' RACE reads again in MiXCR, with one record for every CDR3 protein. This table has 300,000 to 350,000 distinct CDR3 sequences, about 4% appearing once. Source: PBMCs, taken 5 days after the yellow fever booster vaccination. All receptors derive from a young man who received the YFV17D yellow fever vaccine.

This clonotype appeared a few times. This rearrangement joins TRBV6-5 to TRBJ1-6; possible D gene TRBD1, 5 bases. Germline V gene lookup returns CDR1 MNHEY and CDR2 SVGAGI. Trimming took 7 bases from V and 9 from J, leaving 16 bases between them. The CDR3 length is 14 residues. CDR3 sequence reads: CASTPGGVGSPLHF. DNA for the CDR3: TGTGCCAGCACTCCCGGGGGGGTAGGTTCACCCCTCCACTTT.

This clonotype was counted only a few times. The chain employs TRBV10-3 and TRBJ2-7; D not certain. CDR1 and CDR2 from the germline V gene are ENHRY and SYGVKD. CDR3 length equals 15 residues. Trimming pared 3 bases from V and 2 bases from J, leaving 14 bases between. CDR3 DNA sequence: TGTGCCATCAGTGACCCCAGGACGGCGACCTACGAGCAGTACGTC. Amino acids: CAISDPRTATYEQYV.

This clonotype was picked up many times. The genes are TRBV12-3 or TRBV12-4 and TRBJ2-7; the D is unclear. This CDR3 has 14 residues. The V end lost 6 bases, the J end lost 0 bases, and 12 bases lay between the germline ends. Written as DNA, the CDR3 is TGTGCCAGCAGGCCACAAATTAGCTCCTACGAGCAGTACTTC. The encoded protein is CASRPQISSYEQYF.

The rearrangement uses TRBV14 and TRBJ2-1; D is unresolved. The CDR3 sequence is 12 residues long. Germline-derived CDR1 and CDR2 are SGHDN and FVKESK. V lost 1 base and J 8 bases, leaving 6 bases between the germline ends. The CDR3 DNA is TGTGCCAGCAGCCAAGCCAACTATGAGCAGTTCTTC. Encoded protein: CASSQANYEQFF. The full variable domain, rest sourced from reference TRBV14 and TRBJ2-1, is EAGVTQFPSHSVIEKGQTVTLRCDPISGHDNLYWYRRVMGKEIKFLLHFVKESKQDESGMPNNRFLAERTGGTYSTLKVQPAELEDSGVYFCASSQANYEQFFGPGTRLTVL.

This chain uses TRBV20-1 with TRBJ2-1, with 8 bases that match TRBD1. The trim removed 4 bases at V and 8 bases at J, leaving 10 bases unmatched. Germline V gene data show CDR1 as DFQATT and CDR2 as SNEGSKA (reference sequence). This CDR3 comprises 14 residues. In DNA form, the CDR3 reads TGCAGTGCTATCCCTCTCGGACAGGGATATGAGCAGTTCTTC. Amino acids: CSAIPLGQGYEQFF.

The V and J genes are TRBV4-1 and TRBJ1-5; the match to TRBD1 covers 8 bases. The CDR3 runs 17 residues. The V gene's germline CDR1 is MGHRA and CDR2 YSYEKL. J gave up 1 base and V 1 base, and 6 bases lay outside the gene matches. The CDR3 bases are TGCGCCAGCAGCCAAGTTTTTGGGACAGGCAGCAATCAGCCCCAGCATTTT. Its translation: CASSQVFGTGSNQPQHF.

There are a few counts of this clonotype. CDR3 nucleotides: TGCAGTGCTAGAGCCATCTCAGTCCTGCGCTCTGGAAACACCATATATTTT. It codes for CSARAISVLRSGNTIYF. The rearrangement uses TRBV20-1 and TRBJ1-3; D is unclear. The germline V gene encodes CDR1 DFQATT and CDR2 SNEGSKA (reference sequence). This CDR3 is built from 17 residues. V was shortened by 1 base and J by 0 bases, with 16 bases between the two germline ends.

This clonotype was counted at least ten times. The chain couples TRBV7-9 to TRBJ2-7; TRBD1 matches at 12 bases. V was clipped by 3 bases and J by 2 bases; unmatched bases: 8. This CDR3 has 17 residues. CDR1 and CDR2 (germline): SEHNR, FQNEAQ (reference sequence). CDR3 in DNA: TGTGCCAGCAGCTTTCCGGGACAGGGGGCCCTAACCTACGAGCAGTACGTC. Its protein is CASSFPGQGALTYEQYV.